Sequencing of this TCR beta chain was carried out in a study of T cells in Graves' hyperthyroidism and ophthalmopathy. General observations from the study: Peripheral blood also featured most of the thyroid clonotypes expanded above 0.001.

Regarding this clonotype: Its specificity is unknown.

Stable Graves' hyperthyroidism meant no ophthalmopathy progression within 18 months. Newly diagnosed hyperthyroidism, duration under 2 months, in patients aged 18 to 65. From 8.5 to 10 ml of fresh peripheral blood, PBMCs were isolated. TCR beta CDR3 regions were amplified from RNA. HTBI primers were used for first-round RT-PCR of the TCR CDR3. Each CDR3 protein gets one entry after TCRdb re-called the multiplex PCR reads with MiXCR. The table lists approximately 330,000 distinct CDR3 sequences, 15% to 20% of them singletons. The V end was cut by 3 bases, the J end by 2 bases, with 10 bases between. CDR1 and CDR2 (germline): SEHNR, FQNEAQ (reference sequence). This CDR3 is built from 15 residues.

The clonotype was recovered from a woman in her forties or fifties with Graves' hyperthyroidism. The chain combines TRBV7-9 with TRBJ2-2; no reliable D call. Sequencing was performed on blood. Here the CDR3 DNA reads TGTGCCAGCAGCTTCGCTGACATAAACACCGGGGAGCTGTTTTTT. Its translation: CASSFADINTGELFF.